This T cell receptor (beta chain) was profiled in a study of graft-versus-host responses after intestinal transplantation. Turning to the study itself: Multivisceral, liver-intestinal, or isolated intestinal grafts were transplanted into recipients. Every one of the recipients received anti-thymocyte globulin induction and afterwards took tacrolimus and steroids for around 3 years. Broader study findings: GvH clones surfaced in recipient marrow, some emerging earlier in ileum or blood.

Generated by immunoSEQ multiplex PCR, the TCRdb table keeps only in-frame clones and is missing some. The sample has about 21,000 clones; about 57% are singletons. The CDR3 covers 13 residues. Trimming cost V 2 bases and J 1 base, with 5 bases left between them. Germline V gives CDR1 SGHTA, CDR2 FQGTGA. Sorting after the reaction isolated proliferating CFSE-low CD3+CD4+ and CD3+CD8+ responders. This sample comprised alloreactive CD4+ T cells from a mixed lymphocyte reaction culture, obtained before intestinal transplant. Subset in this sample: CFSE-low proliferating T cells sorted from approximately 6-day pre-transplant mixed lymphocyte reaction (GvH or HvG direction). This clonotype was sampled from a human patient who received an intestinal transplant. V gene TRBV7-3 combines with J gene TRBJ1-1, with D unclear. CDR3: CASSLSGNTEAFF. The DNA of the CDR3 is TGTGCCAGCAGCTTATCGGGGAACACTGAAGCTTTCTTT.